The rows below give T cell receptor beta chains drawn from one sample of a study of T cell repertoires in ileal Crohn's disease. The method was immunoSEQ multiplex PCR; TCRdb's version includes in-frame clones alone and lacks a portion of them. Of 14,000 or so clones in the sample, around 84% were seen once. The sample comprised ileal tissue. The receptor source for this set is an adult with Crohn's disease. CDR3s include the opening cysteine and the closing phenylalanine or tryptophan. D genes are given only for firm matches. Expanded clones get a size class; other rows say once, few or many, or leave the size out.

>.|TRBJ2-4|TRBV5-1|.
CASSLGQGANIQYF
TGCGCCAGCAGCTTAGGCCAGGGTGCAAACATTCAGTACTTC
>.|TRBJ2-7|TRBV27|.
CASSPGGREQYF
TGTGCCAGCAGCCCAGGGGGGAGGGAGCAGTACTTC
>.|TRBJ1-5|TRBV29-1|few
CSVATGNQPQHF
TGCAGCGTTGCAACAGGTAATCAGCCCCAGCATTTT
>.|TRBJ2-7|TRBV28|.
CASRDQGGGAYEQYF
TGTGCCAGCAGGGACCAGGGGGGCGGGGCCTACGAGCAGTACTTC
>TRBD1|TRBJ2-1|TRBV7-4|.
CASSSDRVYNEQFF
TGTGCCAGCAGCTCGGACAGGGTATACAATGAGCAGTTCTTC
>.|TRBJ2-7|TRBV6-5|.
CASRNSYEQYF
TGTGCCAGCAGAAACAGCTACGAGCAGTACTTC
>.|TRBJ2-1|TRBV7-8|.
CASSLGGGAYNEQFF
TGTGCCAGCAGCTTAGGAGGGGGGGCTTACAATGAGCAGTTCTTC
>TRBD1|TRBJ2-3|TRBV5-1|.
CASSQGQGLRGTDTQYF
TGCGCCAGCAGCCAAGGACAGGGTTTGAGGGGCACAGATACGCAGTATTTT
>TRBD1|TRBJ1-6|TRBV6-6|.
CASSYGGRGPSPLHF
TGTGCCAGCAGTTACGGGGGCAGGGGGCCCTCACCCCTCCACTTT
>TRBD2|TRBJ2-3|TRBV25-1|.
CASRLTSGRSDTQYF
TGTGCCAGCAGATTGACTAGCGGGAGATCAGATACGCAGTATTTT
>TRBD1|TRBJ1-3|TRBV9|.
CASSVAGQISGNTIYF
TGTGCCAGCAGCGTAGCGGGACAGATCTCTGGAAACACCATATATTTT
>TRBD1|TRBJ2-5|TRBV18|.
CASSPRGRETQYF
TGTGCCAGCTCACCAAGGGGGCGAGAGACCCAGTACTTC
>TRBD2|TRBJ2-1|TRBV18|.
CASSRGTSGGNEQFF
TGTGCCAGCTCTCGCGGGACTAGCGGGGGGAATGAGCAGTTCTTC
>TRBD1|TRBJ1-4|TRBV9|.
CASSPRTGSNEKLFF
TGTGCCAGCAGCCCCCGGACAGGGTCTAATGAAAAACTGTTTTTT
>TRBD1|TRBJ2-7|TRBV19|few
CASSPGGSYEQYF
TGTGCCAGTAGCCCAGGGGGCTCCTACGAGCAGTACTTC
>TRBD1|TRBJ1-5|TRBV5-1|.
CASSLAGGFDQPQHF
TGCGCCAGCAGCTTGGCAGGGGGCTTTGATCAGCCCCAGCATTTT
>.|TRBJ1-1|TRBV7-6|.
CASSLVRNRKNTEAFF
TGTGCCAGCAGCTTAGTCAGGAACCGAAAGAACACTGAAGCTTTCTTT
>.|TRBJ2-3|TRBV6-6|.
CASSSLADTQYF
TGTGCCAGCAGTTCCCTAGCAGATACGCAGTATTTT
>.|TRBJ1-2|TRBV20-1|.
CSARDQIGYTF
TGCAGTGCTAGAGATCAAATTGGCTACACCTTC
>TRBD1|TRBJ1-1|TRBV5-5|few
CASSLNRGRNTEAFF
TGTGCCAGCAGCTTGAACAGGGGAAGGAACACTGAAGCTTTCTTT
>TRBD1|TRBJ2-3|TRBV18|.
CASSRTGASTDTQYF
TGTGCCAGCTCGAGGACAGGGGCTAGCACAGATACGCAGTATTTT
>TRBD2|TRBJ2-5|TRBV4-2|.
CASSQPPGSGGLDETQYF
TGTGCCAGCAGCCAACCCCCGGGTAGCGGGGGCTTGGATGAGACCCAGTACTTC
>.|TRBJ2-7|TRBV6-1|.
CASSQRGYEQYF
TGTGCCAGCAGCCAACGGGGGTACGAGCAGTACTTC
>.|TRBJ2-7|TRBV6-5|.
CATNREGVGEQYF
TGTGCCACCAACCGAGAGGGAGTGGGCGAGCAGTACTTC
>.|TRBJ1-4|TRBV7-9|.
CASSLEGNEKLFF
TGTGCCAGCAGCTTGGAGGGTAATGAAAAACTGTTTTTT
>TRBD1|TRBJ1-1|TRBV10-3|.
CAISGPTGVGAFF
TGTGCCATCAGTGGCCCGACAGGGGTGGGAGCTTTCTTT
>.|TRBJ2-3|TRBV4-1|.
CASSQEPGVGDTQYF
TGCGCCAGCAGCCAAGAACCGGGAGTCGGAGATACGCAGTATTTT
>.|TRBJ2-7|TRBV28|few
CASRPSSDSGYEQYF
TGTGCCAGCAGACCATCTTCTGATTCGGGGTACGAGCAGTACTTC